This T cell receptor beta chain came from a study of T-cell memory formation after mild COVID-19. This clonotype was recorded only once. TCRdb re-derived calls from the 5' RACE reads in MiXCR, one entry per CDR3 protein. The repertoire holds 300,000 to 400,000 distinct CDR3 sequences, with over 25% as singletons. Germline lookup yields CDR1 MNHEY and CDR2 SVGAGI. V dropped 6 bases and J dropped 3 bases, with 11 bases sitting between them. The CDR3 has 13 residues. Sequenced material: PBMCs or a T cell subset sorted from them (not recorded which). The J gene is TRBJ1-2, the V gene TRBV6-5, with D unresolved. The receptor was derived from an adult woman who had mild COVID-19 (a few samples of this study predate the infection). Cell type and time point are not known. CDR3 amino acids: CASRTLGHYGYTF. Here the CDR3 DNA reads TGTGCCAGCAGGACCCTCGGGCACTATGGCTACACCTTC.